The 25 T cell receptor beta chains below come from one sample, sequenced in a study of T cells after posttransplantation cyclophosphamide. Libraries were prepared by immunoSEQ multiplex PCR; TCRdb keeps only in-frame clonotypes and omits some of them. In total the sample includes 40,000 to 60,000 clones, none of them seen once. Sequencing was done on a sample of PBMCs. The receptor set was obtained from a man aged 40-49 years in good health, CMV-negative, and a related stem cell transplant donor.

This clone has at least ten counts. The rearrangement links TRBV5-1 to TRBJ1-2, with TRBD1 matching 8 bases. This CDR3 spans 13 amino acids. Germline V lookup: CDR1 SGHRS, CDR2 YFSETQ. The V segment lost 4 bases and the J segment 6 bases; nucleotides outside the gene matches: 5. In nucleotides, the CDR3 is TGCGCCAGCAGCCGATCGGGACAGGATGGCTACACCTTC. Protein: CASSRSGQDGYTF.

In this sample, this clone turned up many times. This chain links TRBV7-9 with TRBJ2-1; D is perhaps TRBD1 (6 bases). CDR1 and CDR2 from the germline V gene are SEHNR and FQNEAQ (reference sequence). Between the trimmed V and J ends, which lost 4 bases and 0 bases, there was a span of 13 bases. The CDR3 totals 16 residues. CDR3 sequence (DNA): TGTGCCAGCAGCTCTACAGGGAGTAGCTCCTACAATGAGCAGTTCTTC. This sequence encodes CASSSTGSSSYNEQFF.

This clone was recorded many times. V and J are TRBV4-2 and TRBJ2-3, with a possible D match to TRBD2 (6 bases). CDR1 is LGHNA, CDR2 YNFKEQ, per germline. V gave up 0 bases and J gave up 1 base, with 11 bases separating them. The CDR3 totals 16 residues. This CDR3 reads CASSQEGRGGTDTQYF. DNA of the CDR3: TGTGCCAGCAGCCAAGAGGGGCGCGGGGGCACAGATACGCAGTATTTT.

The table lists this clone with many counts. V is TRBV6-5 and J is TRBJ2-3; D is perhaps TRBD1 (6 bases). V was pared by 2 bases and J by 9 bases, with 12 bases between. The CDR3 extends over 13 amino acids. Germline CDR1 and CDR2: MNHEY and SVGAGI. The CDR3 DNA sequence: TGTGCCAGCAGTTACGACGGACAGCTCACGCAGTATTTT. Amino acid sequence: CASSYDGQLTQYF.

This clone was recorded many times. The chain recombines TRBV5-1 with TRBJ2-5, with TRBD1 matching 9 bases. V was clipped by 3 bases and J by 5 bases; unmatched bases: 2. The CDR3 is 13 amino acids. Germline V gives CDR1 SGHRS, CDR2 YFSETQ. CDR3 loop: CASSYGQGETQYF. CDR3 DNA: TGCGCCAGCAGCTATGGACAGGGGGAGACCCAGTACTTC.

In its sample, this clone was seen many times. The rearrangement uses TRBV18 and TRBJ2-3; tentatively, D is TRBD2 (6 bases). CDR1 is KGHSH and CDR2 is LQKENI in the germline V gene. The CDR3 length is 13 residues. V lost 6 bases to trimming and J lost 5 bases, with 12 bases between them. Written as DNA, the CDR3 is TGTGCCAGCTCGGGACTCCCTGGAGATACGCAGTATTTT. It is translated as CASSGLPGDTQYF. Using reference TRBV18 and TRBJ2-3 for the parts outside the CDR3, the full variable domain is NAGVMQNPRHLVRRRGQEARLRCSPMKGHSHVYWYRQLPEEGLKFMVYLQKENIIDESGMPKERFSAEFPKEGPSILRIQQVVRGDSAAYFCASSGLPGDTQYFGPGTRLTVL.

Many counts were recorded for this clone. The chain uses TRBV5-4 and TRBJ2-3, with 14 nucleotides matching TRBD2. CDR1 is SGHNT, CDR2 YYREEE, per germline (reference sequence). The CDR3 loop spans 16 amino acids. V shed 4 bases and J 3 bases; nucleotides not matched to a gene: 4. CDR3 region: CASSPGLAGGTDTQYF. As DNA, the CDR3 is TGTGCCAGCAGCCCAGGACTAGCGGGAGGAACAGATACGCAGTATTTT.

At least ten counts were recorded for this clone. The chain is built from TRBV7-2 and TRBJ2-7; D is possibly TRBD2 (6 bases). CDR3 size: 14 residues. Germline CDR1 and CDR2: SGHTA and FQGNSA. Trimming took off 0 bases at V and 7 bases at J, with 13 bases between the two ends. CDR3 in amino acids: CASSLAGDGREQYF. The DNA of the CDR3 is TGTGCCAGCAGCTTAGCGGGGGATGGGAGGGAGCAGTACTTC.

This clone was found many times. The chain couples TRBV5-4 to TRBJ2-1, with 9 bases lining up with TRBD2. The V and J ends lost 2 bases and 10 bases, in that order; junction bases with no gene match: 7. The CDR3 loop spans 14 amino acids. Per the germline V gene, CDR1 is SGHNT and CDR2 is YYREEE (reference sequence). The CDR3 loop reads CASSLPAGGPEQFF. CDR3 coding DNA: TGTGCCAGCAGCTTACCGGCGGGAGGGCCCGAGCAGTTCTTC.

The chain is built from TRBV6-5 and TRBJ2-3, with a tentative D call TRBD1 (6 bases). The CDR3 extends over 13 amino acids. Germline V gene data show CDR1 as MNHEY and CDR2 as SVGAGI. The germline V and J ends were trimmed by 11 bases and 6 bases, with 18 bases remaining between them. The DNA for the CDR3 is TGTGCCTCCAGGGGTTCTTTTCAGGATACGCAGTATTTT. It codes for CASRGSFQDTQYF.

There are many counts of this clone. The chain has TRBV7-9 and TRBJ1-5, with D possibly TRBD1 on 6 matching bases. Germline V gene lookup returns CDR1 SEHNR and CDR2 FQNEAQ (reference sequence). The CDR3 consists of 14 residues. The V end was cut by 4 bases, the J end by 4 bases, with 11 bases between. DNA for the CDR3: TGTGCCAGCAGCTGGGGACATTCTAATCAGCCCCAGCATTTT. This codes for CASSWGHSNQPQHF.

In its sample, this clone was seen many times. This chain uses TRBV7-2 with TRBJ1-1; 7 bases line up with TRBD1. Germline V gene sequence: CDR1 SGHTA, CDR2 FQGNSA. The V and J ends lost 5 bases and 0 bases, in that order; junction bases with no gene match: 9. This CDR3 is 16 amino acids long. The CDR3 DNA is TGTGCCAGCAGCCCCGACAGGGCGGCCATGAACACTGAAGCTTTCTTT. Protein product: CASSPDRAAMNTEAFF.

At least ten counts were recorded for this clone. This chain connects TRBV6-1 to TRBJ2-1; the match to TRBD1 covers 11 bases. With 2 bases clipped from V and 3 bases from J, the junction kept 12 bases outside the gene matches. This CDR3 is built from 19 residues. CDR1 MNHNS and CDR2 SASEGT come from the germline V gene. Written as DNA, the CDR3 is TGTGCCAGCAGTGAAAATTGGGACAGGGGGAGGATTTACTACAATGAGCAGTTCTTC. Protein sequence: CASSENWDRGRIYYNEQFF.

This clone was seen more than once but under ten times. This chain joins TRBV30 and TRBJ1-6; D gene ambiguous. V dropped 1 base and J dropped 0 bases, with 7 bases sitting between them. Germline V lookup: CDR1 GTSNPN, CDR2 SVGIG (reference sequence). The CDR3 runs to 15 residues. CDR3 sequence reads: CAWSEGSSYNSPLHF. Here the CDR3 DNA reads TGTGCCTGGAGTGAAGGGAGCTCCTATAATTCACCCCTCCACTTT.

This clone was counted many times. The chain recombines TRBV13 with TRBJ2-2; D is perhaps TRBD2 (6 bases). The germline CDR1 and CDR2 sequences are PRHDT and FYEKMQ (reference sequence). This CDR3 region has 14 residues. V shed 4 bases and J shed 1 base, with 7 bases lying between them. As DNA, the CDR3 is TGTGCCAGCAGCTCGCGGGAGAACACCGGGGAGCTGTTTTTT. Protein product: CASSSRENTGELFF.

This clone was seen repeatedly, ten times or more. CDR3 sequence (DNA): TGCAGCGCGCTGACAACCTTGAACTATGGCTACACCTTC. It yields the protein CSALTTLNYGYTF. The rearrangement uses TRBV29-1 and TRBJ1-2; D not certain. This CDR3 contains 13 residues. V lost 7 bases and J lost 2, with 14 bases in between. Germline CDR1 reads SQVTM; CDR2 reads ANQGSEA.

This clone was detected ten times or more. The rearrangement uses TRBV5-1 and TRBJ2-7; no firm D call. Germline-derived CDR1 and CDR2 are SGHRS and YFSETQ. The ends were cut back, 1 base at V and 4 bases at J, with 6 bases in the middle. The CDR3 runs to 12 residues. The CDR3 DNA follows: TGCGCCAGCAGCTTGTCAGGATACGAGCAGTACTTC. It codes for CASSLSGYEQYF.

This clone was seen many times. The V gene is TRBV5-1, the J gene TRBJ2-5; TRBD1 aligns across 9 bases. This CDR3 contains 14 residues. Germline assignment: CDR1 SGHRS and CDR2 YFSETQ. Trimming took 4 bases from V and 6 from J; bases not matched to a gene: 7. The CDR3 spells CASSPDRGEKTQYF. In DNA form, the CDR3 reads TGCGCCAGCAGCCCGGACAGGGGCGAGAAGACCCAGTACTTC.

This clone was observed at least ten times. The chain recombines TRBV15 with TRBJ2-7; 7 positions agree with TRBD2. Germline V CDR1 and CDR2: LNHNV, YYDKDF (reference sequence). The CDR3 extends over 16 amino acids. Germline trimming cut 0 bases from V and 2 bases from J; bases unmatched to any gene: 7. The CDR3 sequence: CATSRDLGGSTYEQYF. The DNA for the CDR3 is TGTGCCACCAGCAGAGATCTGGGCGGGAGTACCTACGAGCAGTACTTC.

This clone was counted many times. V gene TRBV7-2 combines with J gene TRBJ1-1; D unclear. V was trimmed by 5 bases and J by 4 bases, leaving 11 bases between them. The CDR3 covers 13 residues. Germline V lookup: CDR1 SGHTA, CDR2 FQGNSA. CDR3 region: CASSPRRFTEAFF. Here the CDR3 DNA reads TGTGCCAGCAGCCCCCGGCGGTTCACTGAAGCTTTCTTT.

This clone has ten or more counts. This chain joins TRBV13 and TRBJ2-3; 11 nucleotides agree with TRBD2. The V and J ends lost 4 bases and 0 bases, in that order; junction bases with no gene match: 12. Germline CDR1 is PRHDT and CDR2 is FYEKMQ (reference sequence). There are 19 residues in the CDR3. The CDR3 DNA reads as TGTGCCAGCAGCTCCACCACCGGGACTAGCGGCTCTAGCACAGATACGCAGTATTTT. Translation: CASSSTTGTSGSSTDTQYF.

This clone came up many times. The V call is TRBV6-1, the J call TRBJ2-4; TRBD1 matches 7 bases. J was trimmed by 0 bases and V by 5 bases; bases with no gene match: 4. Germline CDR1 reads MNHNS; CDR2 reads SASEGT. The CDR3 totals 15 residues. DNA for the CDR3: TGTGCCAGCAGTAGGACAGGTTTAGCCAAAAACATTCAGTACTTC. It is translated as CASSRTGLAKNIQYF.

There are many counts of this clone. This sequence joins TRBV4-1 and TRBJ1-1; the D gene is possibly TRBD1 (6 bases). The ends were cut back, 1 base at V and 2 bases at J, with 8 bases in the middle. Germline V gene data show CDR1 as MGHRA and CDR2 as YSYEKL. The CDR3 has 14 residues. The DNA for the CDR3 is TGCGCCAGCAGCCAAGGGACAGTCAACACTGAAGCTTTCTTT. Encoded protein: CASSQGTVNTEAFF.

The V gene is TRBV7-6, the J gene TRBJ2-1, with 7 bases fitting TRBD1. The CDR3 sequence is 16 residues long. CDR1 and CDR2 (germline): SGHVS, FNYEAQ. V was clipped by 5 bases and J by 5 bases; unmatched bases: 12. The DNA for the CDR3 is TGTGCCAGCAGCCGCATGACCGGGACAGCAAACAATGAGCAGTTCTTC. It translates to CASSRMTGTANNEQFF. Combining the CDR3 with reference TRBV7-6 and TRBJ2-1 gives the whole variable domain GAGVSQSPRYKVTKRGQDVALRCDPISGHVSLYWYRQALGQGPEFLTYFNYEAQQDKSGLPNDRFSAERPEGSISTLTIQRTEQRDSAMYRCASSRMTGTANNEQFFGPGTRLTVL.

In this sample, this clone turned up many times. This rearrangement joins TRBV4-1 to TRBJ2-7; D is unclear. The CDR3 totals 16 residues. CDR1 is MGHRA, CDR2 YSYEKL, per germline. Trimming removed 0 bases at V and 1 base at J, with 13 bases between. The CDR3 sequence: CASSQEHTLASYEQYF. The CDR3 DNA sequence: TGCGCCAGCAGCCAAGAGCACACCTTGGCTTCCTACGAGCAGTACTTC.